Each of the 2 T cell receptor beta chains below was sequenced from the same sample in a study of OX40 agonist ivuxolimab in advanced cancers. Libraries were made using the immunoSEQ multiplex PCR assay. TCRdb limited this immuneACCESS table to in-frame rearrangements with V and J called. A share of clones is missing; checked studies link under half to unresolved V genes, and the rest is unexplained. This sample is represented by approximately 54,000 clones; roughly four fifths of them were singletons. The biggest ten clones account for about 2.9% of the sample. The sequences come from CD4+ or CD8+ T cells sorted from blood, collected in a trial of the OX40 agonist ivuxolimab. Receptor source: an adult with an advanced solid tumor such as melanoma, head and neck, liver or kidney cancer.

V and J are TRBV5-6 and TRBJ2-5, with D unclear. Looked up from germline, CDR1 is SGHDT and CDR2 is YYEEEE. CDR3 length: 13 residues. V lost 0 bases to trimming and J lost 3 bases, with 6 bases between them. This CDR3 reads CASSLGVKETQYF. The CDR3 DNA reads TGTGCCAGCAGCTTGGGGGTTAAAGAGACCCAGTACTTC.

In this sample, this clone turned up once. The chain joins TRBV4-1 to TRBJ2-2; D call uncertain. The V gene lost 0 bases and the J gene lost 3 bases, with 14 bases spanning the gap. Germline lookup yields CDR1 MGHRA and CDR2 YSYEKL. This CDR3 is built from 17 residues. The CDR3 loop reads CASSQDSARADTGELFF. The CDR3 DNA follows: TGCGCCAGCAGCCAAGACTCCGCACGGGCCGACACCGGGGAGCTGTTTTTT.